What follows is one T cell receptor beta chain and its context. Its antigen is unknown. Using the immunoSEQ assay, multiplex PCR amplified TCR beta CDR3 regions from an average of about 1,200 ng of genomic DNA per sample. To correct primer bias, the assay used a complete synthetic TCR repertoire to set an amplification baseline. The amplicons were sequenced using the Illumina platform. In the original analysis: Sequences were error-corrected by clustering with frequency ratios and a modified nearest-neighbor algorithm, then analyzed in the immunoSEQ Analyzer with IMGT gene definitions. At each rarefaction depth, TCR richness and evenness were averaged across 20 rarefaction repeats, and any sample with fewer sequences than the depth was left out. Wilcoxon rank sum tests with FDR correction were used to compare relative abundances of V, D and J genes between the groups. Blinded duplicates gave an intraclass correlation of more than 90% for TCR richness and an average of about 76% across over 55 gene segments. TCRdb took this table from immuneACCESS and kept in-frame rearrangements with V and J called. Such tables lack part of the clones; where checked against another copy, unresolved V genes explain under half of the gap, and the rest is unexplained. V and J calls and clone size are those listed in that table; D and trimming were worked out from the DNA. The table held for this sample gives some 41,000 clones. 5.8% of the sample belongs to the ten largest clones.

The data are from a study of T cells in women clearing cervical HPV infection (dated by TCRdb to 2017 to 2018). For the wider study: Cases were some 26 women with histologically confirmed HPV16-related CIN3 or worse, including a couple of invasive cancers. The controls were around 25 women whose single incident HPV16 infection cleared within 12 months with no development of precancer or cancer. Blood from cases was drawn at the visit where the lesion was first identified, while blood from controls was drawn once the infection was no longer detected. Among cases, blood sampling came a median of about 150 days after lesion detection, with an interquartile range of about 80 to 220 days. Because only a few women had HLA typing data, the possibility that HLA type acted as a confounder could not be ruled out. Nested within Costa Rica's Guanacaste HPV Natural History Study, an exploratory proof-of-principle case-control study compared TCR repertoires across cervical HPV16 outcomes. Cases were matched to controls by age within five years and by the year the sample was collected. Cases had a median age of around 32 years compared with 38 for controls, and baseline characteristics showed no significant differences between the groups. The parent cohort enrolled about 9,900 women aged 18 or older in Guanacaste, Costa Rica, in about 1993 to 1994 and followed the women for less than nine years. Five blinded duplicates per group were added as quality controls, giving 60 or so samples: about 50 participants and roughly 10 replicates. The full study reports these points: Random forest classifiers that combined richness and V gene abundances separated cases from controls with an estimated AUC of around 0.84. Because the number of T cells in each sample was unknown, differences in richness could reflect differing T-cell content rather than repertoire biology. Whether associations preceded infection or resulted from infection could not be shown with the cross-sectional design, and effector/memory subsets and HPV-specific T cells were not isolated. Across sequencing depths, CIN3+ cases showed significantly higher TCR repertoire richness than controls, but evenness did not differ between the groups.

Every participant had a single incident cervical HPV16 infection, and women with prevalent HPV16 infections were excluded. Cervical HPV DNA was detected with MY09/MY11 PCR, and genotyping was done by dot-blot hybridization. Around 15 mL of heparinized blood was centrifuged, after which the buffy coat was aliquoted, frozen at -30 degrees C, and then stored at -80 degrees C. QIAGEN kits were used to extract genomic DNA from the buffy coat specimens. The sequenced sample consisted of blood buffy coat. This clonotype was obtained from a woman between 18 and 69 years old with a cervical HPV16 infection that either progressed to CIN3+ or cleared (not recorded which).

The CDR3 protein is CASSTIWDRDTGELFF. The covered CDR3 bases are TGTGCCAGCAGCACTATATGGGACAGAGACACCGGGGAG. The rearrangement combines TRBV28 with TRBJ2-2, with 7 middle bases fitting TRBD1. The CDR3 end is not reached by the read, which stops 3 residues before it; the germline J gene fills it in. CDR1 and CDR2 are drawn from the germline V gene: MDHEN, SYDVKM. Reading from cysteine to phenylalanine, the CDR3 counts 16 amino acids. Shown are 39 bases from within the CDR3, in frame from base 1. For this chain, trimming is 6 bases at the V end and 3 bases at the J end, and the number of junction bases without a gene match is 10.